One and the same sample provided the 19 T cell receptor beta chains below, sequenced in a study of blood T cell repertoires in COVID-19. Generated by immunoSEQ multiplex PCR, the TCRdb table keeps only in-frame clones and is missing some. The top ten clones hold about 2.2% of a sample with roughly 300,000 clones, approximately 91% of them seen once. Sequenced material: peripheral blood. The receptor set was obtained from a woman aged 25 to 39 with COVID-19, enrolled during active disease.

J is TRBJ2-1 and V is TRBV30; 9 nucleotides line up with TRBD2. From germline, CDR1 is GTSNPN and CDR2 SVGIG (reference sequence). The CDR3 extends over 15 amino acids. J lost 7 bases, V lost 0 bases, and 7 bases had no gene match. As DNA, the CDR3 is TGTGCCTGGAGTGTACCGGCGGGAGGGGGGAATGAGCAGTTCTTC. Translated, it gives CAWSVPAGGGNEQFF. The full variable domain, rest sourced from reference TRBV30 and TRBJ2-1, is SQTIHQWPATLVQPVGSPLSLECTVEGTSNPNLYWYRQAAGRGLQLLFYSVGIGQISSEVPQNLSASRPQDRQFILSSKKLLLSDSGFYLCAWSVPAGGGNEQFFGPGTRLTVL.

This clone was seen only once. The chain recombines TRBV5-1 with TRBJ1-5; a weak D match, TRBD1 (5 bases). Trimming removed 0 bases from V and 6 bases from J, with 13 bases in between. Germline lookup yields CDR1 SGHRS and CDR2 YFSETQ. The CDR3 consists of 15 residues. The CDR3 nucleotides read TGCGCCAGCAGCTTGGAGGGGTCAGGCGGTCAGCCCCAGCATTTT. Protein product: CASSLEGSGGQPQHF.

Here the CDR3 DNA reads TGTGCCAGTAGTCATCAGGGGCAAGGGACTGAAGCTTTCTTT. Translating gives CASSHQGQGTEAFF. The V and J genes are TRBV19 and TRBJ1-1; a possible D gene is TRBD1 (6 bases). V lost 5 bases, J lost 5 bases, and 15 bases lay in between. The CDR3 extends over 14 amino acids. CDR1 and CDR2 from the germline V gene are LNHDA and SQIVND (reference sequence).

The rearrangement uses TRBV5-1 and TRBJ1-5; 8 nucleotides agree with TRBD1. The CDR3 covers 15 residues. Germline V gene sequence: CDR1 SGHRS, CDR2 YFSETQ. V gave up 0 bases and J gave up 5 bases; unmatched junction bases: 4. The CDR3 protein is CASSLGTGRHQPQHF. For the CDR3, the DNA is TGCGCCAGCAGCTTGGGGACAGGGAGGCATCAGCCCCAGCATTTT.

The V and J genes are TRBV18 and TRBJ2-1, with 7 bases identical to TRBD1. With 5 bases clipped from V and 7 bases from J, the junction kept 5 bases outside the gene matches. Germline V CDR1 and CDR2: KGHSH, LQKENI. The CDR3 contains 13 residues. The CDR3 spells CASSEGTENEQFF. The CDR3 nucleotides are TGTGCCAGCTCAGAAGGGACAGAAAATGAGCAGTTCTTC.

The chain couples TRBV11-2 to TRBJ2-7; 9 bases are shared with TRBD1. The V gene end was trimmed by 2 bases and the J gene end by 4 bases; junction bases not matched to a gene: 6. Per germline, CDR1 SGHAT and CDR2 FQNNGV. The CDR3 is 15 amino acids. The CDR3 spells CASSLTGQGRYEQYF. The DNA of the CDR3 is TGTGCCAGCAGCTTAACCGGACAGGGGCGATACGAGCAGTACTTC.

Only one count was recorded for this clone. The chain joins TRBV6-1 to TRBJ1-2; D perhaps matches TRBD1 (6 bases). CDR3 length equals 15 residues. The germline V and J ends were trimmed by 3 bases and 1 base, with 12 bases remaining between them. CDR1 is MNHNS, CDR2 SASEGT, per germline. The CDR3 DNA sequence: TGTGCCAGCAGTGAGATGGGGGCTATTAACTATGGCTACACCTTC. Encoded protein: CASSEMGAINYGYTF.

CDR3 sequence: CASSPSGWGLFLGTEAFF. CDR3 in DNA: TGTGCCAGCAGCCCTTCGGGTTGGGGGCTCTTTTTAGGCACTGAAGCTTTCTTT. The chain recombines TRBV7-9 with TRBJ1-1, with a weak D call TRBD1 (6 bases). This CDR3 is built from 18 residues. Germline V gives CDR1 SEHNR, CDR2 FQNEAQ (reference sequence). Trimming left V 5 bases short and J 4 bases short, with 26 bases between.

The J gene is TRBJ1-6, the V gene TRBV9; 8 nucleotides line up with TRBD1. Germline V gives CDR1 SGDLS, CDR2 YYNGEE. The CDR3 consists of 14 residues. The V and J ends lost 3 bases and 10 bases, in that order; junction bases with no gene match: 6. The CDR3 protein is CASSARGLGSPLHF. The CDR3 nucleotides are TGTGCCAGCAGCGCCAGGGGGCTGGGGTCACCCCTCCACTTT.

V gene TRBV5-6 combines with J gene TRBJ2-7; 8 bases map to TRBD1. The V gene's germline CDR1 is SGHDT and CDR2 YYEEEE. V shed 4 bases, J shed 2 bases, and the junction held 2 bases outside the gene matches. The CDR3 runs 13 residues. The CDR3 here is CASSLQGAYEQYF. The DNA of the CDR3 is TGTGCCAGCAGCCTACAGGGGGCCTACGAGCAGTACTTC.

The V call is TRBV5-1, the J call TRBJ2-6; 7 bases align to TRBD2. The germline V gene has CDR1 SGHRS and CDR2 YFSETQ. This CDR3 is 19 amino acids long. The V and J ends lost 0 bases and 0 bases, in that order; junction bases with no gene match: 9. CDR3 in DNA: TGCGCCAGCAGCTTGGATATCGAGGGCGGGAGCTCTGGGGCCAACGTCCTGACTTTC. Translation: CASSLDIEGGSSGANVLTF.

The rearrangement links TRBV2 to TRBJ2-3; 7 positions match TRBD2. The CDR3 contains 15 residues. J was trimmed by 3 bases and V by 2 bases; bases with no gene match: 5. Per germline, CDR1 SNHLY and CDR2 FYNNEI. Here the CDR3 reads CASSERTSETDTQYF. The CDR3 bases are TGTGCCAGCAGTGAACGAACTAGCGAAACAGATACGCAGTATTTT.

The genes are TRBV6-5 and TRBJ2-7; D perhaps matches TRBD2 (6 bases). Looked up from germline, CDR1 is MNHEY and CDR2 is SVGAGI. V was pared by 2 bases and J by 0 bases, with 14 bases between. The CDR3 sequence is 16 residues long. The CDR3 nucleotides read TGTGCCAGCAGTTACGGAGGGCAGGGCCCCTCCTACGAGCAGTACTTC. Residues: CASSYGGQGPSYEQYF.

V gene TRBV3-1 (or the pseudogene TRBV3-2) combines with J gene TRBJ2-3, with 9 bases lining up with TRBD1. The CDR3 runs to 14 residues. CDR1 is LGHDT and CDR2 is YNNKEL in the germline V gene (reference sequence). The V segment lost 5 bases and the J segment 3 bases; nucleotides outside the gene matches: 3. DNA for the CDR3: TGTGCCAGCAGCAAAGGACAGGGGACAGATACGCAGTATTTT. Protein sequence: CASSKGQGTDTQYF.

This clone was seen just once. The chain uses TRBV11-2 and TRBJ1-4, with D perhaps matching TRBD1 (5 bases). V was cut by 0 bases and J by 8 bases, with 10 bases left in between. The CDR3 is 14 residues long. Germline values: CDR1 SGHAT, CDR2 FQNNGV. The CDR3 protein is CASSLDQGGEKLFF. In DNA, the CDR3 is TGTGCCAGCAGCTTAGACCAGGGTGGAGAAAAACTGTTTTTT.

The chain links TRBV25-1 to TRBJ1-4; 10 nucleotides match TRBD1. Per germline, CDR1 MGHDK and CDR2 SYGVNS. V trimming: 3 bases; J trimming: 7 bases; junction bases outside the gene matches: 11. The CDR3 has 17 amino acids. CDR3 in DNA: TGTGCCAGCAGTGATTCAGCCTTGACAGGGGGCCGTGAAAAACTGTTTTTT. It codes for CASSDSALTGGREKLFF.

The V and J genes are TRBV7-2 and TRBJ1-6, with a weak D call TRBD1 (5 bases). The CDR3 extends over 14 amino acids. V was shortened by 2 bases and J by 8 bases, with 10 bases between the two germline ends. Germline-derived CDR1 and CDR2 are SGHTA and FQGNSA. The CDR3 nucleotides are TGTGCCAGCAGCTTAAGGGGCAGAGATTCACCCCTCCACTTT. Protein sequence: CASSLRGRDSPLHF. Complete variable domain (other parts from reference TRBV7-2 and TRBJ1-6): GAGVSQSPSNKVTEKGKDVELRCDPISGHTALYWYRQSLGQGLEFLIYFQGNSAPDKSGLPSDRFSAERTGGSVSTLTIQRTQQEDSAVYLCASSLRGRDSPLHFGNGTRLTVT.

The chain employs TRBV9 and TRBJ2-1; 11 bases agree with TRBD1. Germline CDR1 is SGDLS and CDR2 is YYNGEE. This CDR3 is built from 13 residues. Trimming cost V 7 bases and J 4 bases; bases outside gene matches: 1. CDR3 coding DNA: TGTGCCAGCGGACAGGGGGCATACAATGAGCAGTTCTTC. It is translated as CASGQGAYNEQFF.

This chain connects TRBV5-1 to TRBJ1-5; TRBD1 matches at 12 bases. V lost 4 bases, J lost 2 bases, and 4 bases stayed unmatched. The CDR3 is 16 amino acids. CDR1 is SGHRS and CDR2 is YFSETQ in the germline V gene. DNA for the CDR3: TGCGCCAGCAGCCCGGGACAGGGGGCGGGCAATCAGCCCCAGCATTTT. It translates to CASSPGQGAGNQPQHF.